A selection of T cell receptor beta chains follows, all from one sample in a study of T-cell memory formation after mild COVID-19. TCRdb itself ran the 5' RACE reads through MiXCR, one entry per CDR3 protein. The table includes approximately 300,000 distinct CDR3 sequences, just under 20% detected once. Sequenced: PBMCs or a T cell subset sorted from them (not recorded which). The origin of the receptors is a man aged 18 to 30 who had mild COVID-19 (a few samples of this study predate the infection). Cell type and time point are not known. Each CDR3 is given without its conserved first and last residue. The D gene is left open where the match is weak.

V gene	J gene	D gene	CDR3 protein
TRBV10-1	TRBJ2-2	NA	ASSALGPGELF
TRBV6-5	TRBJ2-3	NA	ASSYSRGTSTDTQY
TRBV20-1	TRBJ2-7	TRBD2	SAGGGRTYEQY
TRBV20-1	TRBJ1-2	NA	SATGHDYGYT
TRBV24-1	TRBJ2-3	NA	ATSITDTQY
TRBV6-2/TRBV6-3	TRBJ2-2	TRBD2	ASTTVGGTGELF
TRBV20-1	TRBJ2-3	NA	SAPQWLDTQY
TRBV6-4	TRBJ2-6	TRBD1	ASSDSTGAGANVLT
TRBV12-3/TRBV12-4	TRBJ1-2	TRBD1	ASSLETGTNYGYT
TRBV12-3/TRBV12-4	TRBJ2-7	NA	ASSFTGNYEQY
TRBV9	TRBJ1-2	NA	ASSVAVPGPYGYT
TRBV24-1	TRBJ2-2	TRBD1	ATSDSGQGGELF
TRBV19	TRBJ1-1	NA	ASSGPNTEAF
TRBV27	TRBJ2-4	NA	ASSLIGESAKNIQY